The 27 T cell receptor beta chains below were found in one sample sequenced in a study of blood T cell repertoires in COVID-19. The table came from immunoSEQ multiplex PCR; TCRdb's copy has only in-frame clones and leaves some out. The sample records about 160,000 clones, 82% being singletons. What was sequenced was PBMCs or T cells enriched from blood (not recorded which). These receptors were obtained from a man in his sixties who had recovered from COVID-19.

This chain connects TRBV7-9 to TRBJ2-3; TRBD2 matches at 13 bases. The ends lost 3 bases at V and 3 bases at J; junction bases unmatched: 3. This CDR3 is built from 16 residues. CDR1 and CDR2 (germline): SEHNR, FQNEAQ (reference sequence). The CDR3 DNA reads TGTGCCAGCAGCTTTACTAGCGGGGGGGCGACAGATACGCAGTATTTT. Amino acid sequence: CASSFTSGGATDTQYF.

Written as DNA, the CDR3 is TGTGCCAGCAGTACCGGGACAGATGGCTACACCTTC. This gives the protein CASSTGTDGYTF. This chain connects TRBV6-5 to TRBJ1-2; 7 bases match TRBD1. This CDR3 has 12 residues. With V trimmed by 5 bases and J by 6 bases, 3 bases remained unmatched. Germline-derived CDR1 and CDR2 are MNHEY and SVGAGI.

The chain recombines TRBV5-1 with TRBJ2-3; D gene uncertain. CDR3 size: 12 residues. V lost 9 bases to trimming and J lost 1 base, with 9 bases between them. Germline CDR1 is SGHRS and CDR2 is YFSETQ. The CDR3 DNA follows: TGCGCCACCACGGTTCGCACAGATACGCAGTATTTT. Encoded protein: CATTVRTDTQYF. Based on the CDR3 plus reference TRBV5-1 and TRBJ2-3, the full variable domain is KAGVTQTPRYLIKTRGQQVTLSCSPISGHRSVSWYQQTPGQGLQFLFEYFSETQRNKGNFPGRFSGRQFSNSRSEMNVSTLELGDSALYLCATTVRTDTQYFGPGTRLTVL.

The chain employs TRBV2 and TRBJ2-1, with TRBD2 identical over 12 bases. Germline CDR1 is SNHLY and CDR2 is FYNNEI. CDR3 length: 13 amino acids. V shed 5 bases and J 7 bases; nucleotides not matched to a gene: 0. This CDR3 is CASSTSGRNEQFF. CDR3 coding DNA: TGTGCCAGCAGTACTAGCGGGAGGAATGAGCAGTTCTTC.

The V call is TRBV4-1, the J call TRBJ1-3; maybe TRBD1 (5 bases). Trimming left V 5 bases short and J 4 bases short, with 15 bases between. Germline CDR1 MGHRA, CDR2 YSYEKL. The CDR3 spans 15 residues. The CDR3 region is CASSWGLYGGNTIYF. For the CDR3, the DNA is TGCGCCAGCAGCTGGGGCCTCTACGGGGGAAACACCATATATTTT.

V gene TRBV7-2 combines with J gene TRBJ2-7; 7 bases map to TRBD2. The J segment lost 4 bases and the V segment lost 5 bases, leaving 11 bases of the junction unmatched. CDR3 length equals 15 residues. Germline V lookup: CDR1 SGHTA, CDR2 FQGNSA. DNA of the CDR3: TGTGCCAGCAGCGTTATGAATGGGAGGGAGTACGAGCAGTACTTC. Residues: CASSVMNGREYEQYF.

The chain carries TRBV12-3 or TRBV12-4 and TRBJ2-1, with D perhaps TRBD1 (5 bases). The CDR3 runs to 13 residues. Trimming cost V 2 bases and J 6 bases, with 8 bases left between them. Written as DNA, the CDR3 is TGTGCCAGCAGTTTATCGGACACCAATGAGCAGTTCTTC. It yields the protein CASSLSDTNEQFF.

This chain links TRBV30 with TRBJ1-1; tentatively, D is TRBD1 (5 bases). The CDR3 runs to 13 residues. V lost 3 bases and J 4 bases, leaving 12 bases between the germline ends. The germline CDR1 and CDR2 sequences are GTSNPN and SVGIG (reference sequence). The CDR3 nucleotides read TGTGCCTGGAGGCATTTGGGGGGCACTGAAGCTTTCTTT. Amino acid sequence: CAWRHLGGTEAFF.

The chain joins TRBV7-9 to TRBJ2-7, with 8 positions matching TRBD2. Germline V gene sequence: CDR1 SEHNR, CDR2 FQNEAQ (reference sequence). The CDR3 has 16 amino acids. V lost 4 bases, J lost 1 base, and 9 bases stayed unmatched. The DNA of the CDR3 is TGTGCCAGCAGCTCCGACCAGCGGGGGAGTTCCTACGAGCAGTACTTC. Its protein is CASSSDQRGSSYEQYF.

The V gene is TRBV11-2, the J gene TRBJ2-5; D might be TRBD2 (6 bases). V lost 0 bases, J lost 2 bases, and 10 bases lay in between. CDR3 size: 15 residues. Per the germline V gene, CDR1 is SGHAT and CDR2 is FQNNGV. The CDR3: CASSLEAGRQETQYF. The CDR3 nucleotides read TGTGCCAGCAGCTTAGAGGCAGGGAGGCAAGAGACCCAGTACTTC.

This chain connects TRBV11-3 to TRBJ2-1, with 13 bases aligning to TRBD2. Germline V CDR1 and CDR2: SGHNT, YENEEA. This CDR3 spans 16 amino acids. V lost 1 base to trimming and J lost 9 bases; unmatched junction nucleotides: 6. The CDR3 region is CASSLVSGTSGAEQFF. DNA for the CDR3: TGTGCCAGCAGCTTAGTTTCTGGGACTAGCGGGGCTGAGCAGTTCTTC.

The V and J genes are TRBV7-8 and TRBJ1-4, with 8 bases aligning to TRBD1. With 5 bases clipped from V and 5 bases from J, the junction kept 7 bases outside the gene matches. The CDR3 has 15 residues. Germline V gene sequence: CDR1 SGHVS, CDR2 FQNEAQ. CDR3 in amino acids: CASSPARGRNEKLFF. CDR3 sequence (DNA): TGTGCCAGCAGCCCGGCCAGGGGGCGAAATGAAAAACTGTTTTTT.

The CDR3 loop reads CASSQGRGEGTDTQYF. CDR3 in DNA: TGCGCCAGCAGCCAAGGCAGGGGCGAGGGCACAGATACGCAGTATTTT. V and J are TRBV4-1 and TRBJ2-3, with a possible D match to TRBD1 (6 bases). Trimming removed 1 base at V and 1 base at J, with 12 bases between. This CDR3 spans 16 amino acids. From germline, CDR1 is MGHRA and CDR2 YSYEKL.

The V gene is TRBV2, the J gene TRBJ2-5; 11 nucleotides match TRBD1. The germline V gene encodes CDR1 SNHLY and CDR2 FYNNEI. The CDR3 extends over 16 amino acids. The V gene end was trimmed by 5 bases and the J gene end by 0 bases; junction bases not matched to a gene: 5. CDR3 bases: TGTGCCAGCAGTCCACGGGACAGGGGGTACCAAGAGACCCAGTACTTC. Its protein product is CASSPRDRGYQETQYF.

The chain is built from TRBV2 and TRBJ2-6, with D unclear. Per germline, CDR1 SNHLY and CDR2 FYNNEI. Between the trimmed V and J ends, which lost 5 bases and 1 base, there was a span of 3 bases. The CDR3 runs to 13 residues. CDR3 protein: CASSSSGANVLTF. CDR3 nucleotide sequence: TGTGCCAGCAGTTCTTCTGGGGCCAACGTCCTGACTTTC.

The chain employs TRBV5-8 and TRBJ1-5, with 10 positions matching TRBD1. There are 16 residues in the CDR3. V shed 3 bases and J 3 bases; nucleotides not matched to a gene: 6. Germline CDR1 SGHTS, CDR2 YDEGEE. In DNA form, the CDR3 reads TGTGCCAGCAGCTCCCCAGGGACAGGGGCCAATCAGCCCCAGCATTTT. It is translated as CASSSPGTGANQPQHF.

The chain employs TRBV24-1 and TRBJ2-2; 8 bases line up with TRBD1. The germline CDR1 and CDR2 sequences are KGHDR and SFDVKD. With 2 bases clipped from V and 4 bases from J, the junction kept 8 bases outside the gene matches. This CDR3 spans 17 amino acids. The DNA for the CDR3 is TGTGCCACCAGTGATTCTTCCAGGGGGCGAAGCACCGGGGAGCTGTTTTTT. As protein: CATSDSSRGRSTGELFF.

This chain links TRBV6-1 with TRBJ2-3, with 9 bases that match TRBD1. The CDR3 is 16 residues long. The germline V gene has CDR1 MNHNS and CDR2 SASEGT. V lost 0 bases to trimming and J lost 0 bases; unmatched junction nucleotides: 1. Here the CDR3 reads CASSEAGTGSTDTQYF. CDR3 DNA: TGTGCCAGCAGTGAAGCAGGGACAGGGAGCACAGATACGCAGTATTTT.

CDR3 sequence reads: CASSNRGAGNTIYF. In nucleotides, the CDR3 is TGTGCCAGCAGCAACAGGGGCGCTGGAAACACCATATATTTT. The chain links TRBV27 to TRBJ1-3, with 7 bases lining up with TRBD1. The V gene's germline CDR1 is MNHEY and CDR2 SMNVEV (reference sequence). J gave up 2 bases and V 6 bases, and 4 bases lay outside the gene matches. CDR3 length: 14 residues.

This rearrangement joins TRBV25-1 to TRBJ2-2; 7 bases map to TRBD2. The germline V gene encodes CDR1 MGHDK and CDR2 SYGVNS. The J segment lost 6 bases and the V segment lost 2 bases, leaving 6 bases of the junction unmatched. The CDR3 has 15 amino acids. CDR3 amino acids: CASSETGGWSGELFF. CDR3 in DNA: TGTGCCAGCAGTGAAACGGGGGGTTGGTCCGGGGAGCTGTTTTTT.

The CDR3 protein is CSVEIPTSGNTIYF. The CDR3 DNA follows: TGCAGCGTTGAAATTCCCACATCTGGAAACACCATATATTTT. The J gene is TRBJ1-3, the V gene TRBV29-1; D not certain. The V gene lost 2 bases and the J gene lost 1 base, with 9 bases spanning the gap. The CDR3 loop spans 14 amino acids. Germline V gene data show CDR1 as SQVTM and CDR2 as ANQGSEA.

This clone was seen more than once but under ten times. The V call is TRBV4-1, the J call TRBJ2-7; possible D gene TRBD2, 6 bases. Germline V gene sequence: CDR1 MGHRA, CDR2 YSYEKL. V lost 0 bases to trimming and J lost 0 bases, with 12 bases between them. This CDR3 region has 16 residues. This CDR3 reads CASSQDGPGSSYEQYF. CDR3 DNA sequence: TGCGCCAGCAGCCAAGATGGTCCCGGGAGCTCCTACGAGCAGTACTTC.

This clone has a single count. The rearrangement joins TRBV2 to TRBJ1-4, with D possibly matching TRBD1 (5 bases). The CDR3 is 15 residues long. Looked up from germline, CDR1 is SNHLY and CDR2 is FYNNEI. Trimming stripped 8 bases from V and 5 bases from J, with 18 bases between. For the CDR3, the DNA is TGTGCCAGCCGGGGGGATACAGCCTTAAATGAAAAACTGTTTTTT. Protein: CASRGDTALNEKLFF.

Of note for this clone: At one of its ends the junction is not consistent with the germline gene, which may arise from a read error. The chain recombines TRBV12-3 or TRBV12-4 with TRBJ1-1; D unresolved. The CDR3 has 12 amino acids. The CDR3 DNA is TGTGCCAGCAGTTTAGAGCCAGGCTACAAGCTCTTT. This sequence encodes CASSLEPGYKLF.

The J gene is TRBJ2-2, the V gene TRBV2; weak D call: TRBD1 (6 bases). Germline CDR1 is SNHLY and CDR2 is FYNNEI. This CDR3 region has 15 residues. V was clipped by 4 bases and J by 4 bases, with 13 bases between them. The CDR3 nucleotides read TGTGCCAGCAGTGTCAGGGGATTGGGCACCGGGGAGCTGTTTTTT. Its translation: CASSVRGLGTGELFF.

The CDR3 protein is CSVAQGATYEQYF. CDR3 in DNA: TGCAGCGTTGCCCAGGGGGCAACCTACGAGCAGTACTTC. This sequence joins TRBV29-1 and TRBJ2-7; TRBD1 matches 8 bases. This CDR3 region has 13 residues. V dropped 4 bases and J dropped 2; count of bases not matched to a gene: 4. Germline loops: CDR1 SQVTM, CDR2 ANQGSEA.

The chain recombines TRBV7-9 with TRBJ1-1, with TRBD1 identical over 9 bases. Germline CDR1 reads SEHNR; CDR2 reads FQNEAQ (reference sequence). There are 14 residues in the CDR3. V lost 8 bases and J lost 4; bases outside the gene matches: 8. The CDR3 is CASRLGDRVTEAFF. The CDR3 coding sequence is TGTGCCAGCCGACTAGGGGACAGGGTCACTGAAGCTTTCTTT.